One and the same sample provided the 17 T cell receptor beta chains below, sequenced in a study of cytomegalovirus exposure and HLA in healthy donors. Vbeta (60) and Jbeta (13) primers were used in the PCR. This table comes from immunoSEQ multiplex PCR, and its TCRdb copy is limited to in-frame clones, with some not included. The data contain some 190,000 clones, 85% of them singletons. Sequenced material: PBMCs. Source of these receptors: a boy between 2 and 10 years old in good health and CMV-seronegative.

V usage is TRBV6-6 and J usage is TRBJ1-1; the D is unclear. The germline V and J ends were trimmed by 4 bases and 5 bases, with 14 bases remaining between them. The CDR3 length is 14 residues. Looked up from germline, CDR1 is MNHNY and CDR2 is SVGAGI (reference sequence). Written as DNA, the CDR3 is TGTGCCAGCAGTTGGGAGGTCCTGGAGACTGAAGCTTTCTTT. Its translation is CASSWEVLETEAFF.

The V and J genes are TRBV6-6 and TRBJ2-3; D not certain. Germline lookup yields CDR1 MNHNY and CDR2 SVGAGI (reference sequence). The length of the CDR3 is 12 residues. V gave up 2 bases and J gave up 3 bases, with 3 bases separating them. CDR3 in DNA: TGTGCCAGCAGTTACCAGACAGATACGCAGTATTTT. This encodes CASSYQTDTQYF.

The chain has TRBV5-4 and TRBJ2-6, with 7 bases lining up with TRBD2. This CDR3 has 17 residues. V lost 4 bases, J lost 5 bases, and 12 bases stayed unmatched. Germline CDR1 SGHNT, CDR2 YYREEE (reference sequence). The DNA for the CDR3 is TGTGCCAGCAGCCTAGCGGCGGGGTCCCGGAGGGCCAACGTCCTGACTTTC. It specifies CASSLAAGSRRANVLTF.

This sequence joins TRBV19 and TRBJ2-1; 7 bases match TRBD2. The length of the CDR3 is 19 residues. Germline-derived CDR1 and CDR2 are LNHDA and SQIVND (reference sequence). With 3 bases clipped from V and 0 bases from J, the junction kept 14 bases outside the gene matches. CDR3 bases: TGTGCCAGTAGTATCGGACGCGGTAGAGCGGGGCGCTCCTACAATGAGCAGTTCTTC. Translated, it gives CASSIGRGRAGRSYNEQFF.

The chain carries TRBV6-1 and TRBJ2-7, with 10 bases that match TRBD1. Germline V CDR1 and CDR2: MNHNS, SASEGT. Trimming at V came to 4 bases and at J to 5 bases, leaving 11 bases not matched to a gene. The CDR3 is made up of 16 amino acids. The CDR3 nucleotides read TGTGCCAGCAGTGCTACCGGGACAGGGGTCGGCCACGAGCAGTACGTC. It translates to CASSATGTGVGHEQYV.

The chain combines TRBV5-1 with TRBJ2-1, with 12 bases lining up with TRBD1. CDR1 and CDR2 from the germline V gene are SGHRS and YFSETQ. The junction had 6 bases not matched to a gene; V was cut back by 7 bases and J by 4 bases. This CDR3 region has 15 residues. This CDR3 reads CASVPGQGAYNEQFF. The CDR3 region has the DNA TGCGCCAGCGTGCCGGGACAGGGGGCGTACAATGAGCAGTTCTTC.

V gene TRBV2 combines with J gene TRBJ2-1; 11 bases agree with TRBD2. The CDR3 runs 15 residues. Trimming at V came to 4 bases and at J to 8 bases, leaving 7 bases not matched to a gene. Germline V CDR1 and CDR2: SNHLY, FYNNEI. CDR3 nucleotide sequence: TGTGCCAGCAGTGGACTAGCGGGAATGTCGGATGAGCAGTTCTTC. This gives the protein CASSGLAGMSDEQFF.

The chain links TRBV5-1 to TRBJ1-1; D might be TRBD1 (5 bases). V was shortened by 0 bases and J by 5 bases, with 17 bases between the two germline ends. The CDR3 covers 16 residues. Germline V gene data show CDR1 as SGHRS and CDR2 as YFSETQ. CDR3 nucleotides: TGCGCCAGCAGCTTGGTAGCAGGGAGGGGTCGGACTGAAGCTTTCTTT. Residues: CASSLVAGRGRTEAFF.

The count of this clone is one. Here the CDR3 reads CASSPSRGNNEQFF. DNA of the CDR3: TGCGCCAGCAGCCCGTCCCGGGGGAACAATGAGCAGTTCTTC. V usage is TRBV5-1 and J usage is TRBJ2-1, with a possible D match to TRBD2 (6 bases). The length of the CDR3 is 14 residues. The ends were cut back, 4 bases at V and 5 bases at J, with 13 bases in the middle. Germline V gene data show CDR1 as SGHRS and CDR2 as YFSETQ.

V is TRBV6-1 and J is TRBJ2-1; 7 bases match TRBD2. V shed 5 bases and J 7 bases; nucleotides not matched to a gene: 2. This CDR3 contains 12 residues. Germline lookup yields CDR1 MNHNS and CDR2 SASEGT. CDR3 in DNA: TGTGCCAGCAGTCATAGCGGGAATGAGCAGTTCTTC. Protein: CASSHSGNEQFF.

V usage is TRBV18 and J usage is TRBJ2-1, with 13 nucleotides matching TRBD2. V lost 6 bases and J lost 9; bases outside the gene matches: 11. Germline loops: CDR1 KGHSH, CDR2 LQKENI. This CDR3 is 16 amino acids long. The CDR3 DNA follows: TGTGCCAGCTCCCACGGACTAGCGGGGGACCAGGGTGAGCAGTTCTTC. Translating it yields CASSHGLAGDQGEQFF. Supplemented by reference TRBV18 and TRBJ2-1, the full variable domain reads NAGVMQNPRHLVRRRGQEARLRCSPMKGHSHVYWYRQLPEEGLKFMVYLQKENIIDESGMPKERFSAEFPKEGPSILRIQQVVRGDSAAYFCASSHGLAGDQGEQFFGPGTRLTVL.

The chain employs TRBV6-1 and TRBJ2-3; D possibly corresponds to TRBD2 (7 bases). Trimming cost V 7 bases and J 3 bases, with 17 bases left between them. Germline V gene sequence: CDR1 MNHNS, CDR2 SASEGT. The CDR3 length is 15 residues. CDR3: CASKPRGASTDTQYF. In DNA form, the CDR3 reads TGTGCCAGCAAACCCCGGGGGGCTAGTACAGATACGCAGTATTTT.

The rearrangement links TRBV19 to TRBJ2-1, with D possibly being TRBD2 (5 bases). This CDR3 has 18 residues. The V end was cut by 8 bases, the J end by 0 bases, with 23 bases between. The germline V gene has CDR1 LNHDA and CDR2 SQIVND (reference sequence). CDR3 nucleotides: TGTGCCAGTGGAACCGACCGGGCGGGTACGAGCTCCTACAATGAGCAGTTCTTC. It translates to CASGTDRAGTSSYNEQFF.

The genes are TRBV19 and TRBJ2-5; a weak D match, TRBD2 (5 bases). CDR3 length: 13 amino acids. Germline CDR1 and CDR2: LNHDA and SQIVND (reference sequence). V lost 3 bases, J lost 3 bases, and 8 bases lay in between. CDR3 sequence reads: CASSMDGEETQYF. CDR3 coding DNA: TGTGCCAGTAGTATGGACGGGGAAGAGACCCAGTACTTC. The entire variable domain, with the rest obtained from reference TRBV19 and TRBJ2-5, is as follows: DGGITQSPKYLFRKEGQNVTLSCEQNLNHDAMYWYRQDPGQGLRLIYYSQIVNDFQKGDIAEGYSVSREKKESFPLTVTSAQKNPTAFYLCASSMDGEETQYFGPGTRLLVL.

The rearrangement uses TRBV4-2 and TRBJ2-5; 10 bases agree with TRBD1. The V and J ends lost 0 bases and 5 bases, in that order; junction bases with no gene match: 18. Per germline, CDR1 LGHNA and CDR2 YNFKEQ. There are 20 residues in the CDR3. The CDR3: CASSQEIYCNGTGVVETQYF. CDR3 nucleotide sequence: TGTGCCAGCAGCCAAGAGATCTATTGTAACGGGACAGGGGTGGTGGAGACCCAGTACTTC.

CDR3 region: CAWRGQLNTEAFF. CDR3 sequence (DNA): TGTGCCTGGAGGGGACAGTTGAACACTGAAGCTTTCTTT. V is TRBV30 and J is TRBJ1-1, with 7 bases matching TRBD1. The CDR3 totals 13 residues. After removal of 3 bases from V and 0 bases from J, the junction contained 1 base not matched to a gene. Per the germline V gene, CDR1 is GTSNPN and CDR2 is SVGIG (reference sequence).

This clone was detected a few times. This sequence joins TRBV27 and TRBJ1-2; maybe TRBD1 (6 bases). The CDR3 runs 13 residues. CDR1 and CDR2 (germline): MNHEY, SMNVEV (reference sequence). The V end was cut by 4 bases, the J end by 4 bases, with 10 bases between. CDR3 DNA: TGTGCCAGCAGTTCCGGACAGTTCTATGGCTACACCTTC. Protein product: CASSSGQFYGYTF.